The subject of this entry is one T cell receptor (beta chain). The naive CD8 population came from CD45RO-negative cells selected for CCR7, without terminally differentiated effector memory CD45RA+ cells. This CDR3 has 16 residues. V shed 3 bases and J 4 bases; nucleotides not matched to a gene: 7. Germline lookup yields CDR1 SEHNR and CDR2 FQNEAQ (reference sequence). Profiled with immunoSEQ multiplex PCR; TCRdb holds only in-frame clones, not every one. The profile shows about 2.1 million clones, 90% to 95% of them singletons. The data derive from a study of shared clonotypes between healthy human individuals.

The sequenced material came from naive CD8+ T cells from PBMCs. The rearrangement uses TRBV7-9 and TRBJ2-7; 12 bases fit TRBD2. This TCR came from a young man in good health. Some clones in this sample may be carry-over from other donors' samples. The CDR3 protein is CASSLARTSGKYEQYF. CDR3 DNA sequence: TGTGCCAGCAGCTTGGCAAGGACTAGCGGGAAATACGAGCAGTACTTC.